One and the same sample provided the 7 T cell receptor beta chains below, sequenced in a study of blood T cell repertoires in COVID-19. Here immunoSEQ multiplex PCR was the method, and the copy in TCRdb shows in-frame clones only, minus some. The table has around 130,000 clones, approximately 80% seen once. The specimen was peripheral blood. The receptor set was obtained from a woman aged 60-75 years with acute or convalescent COVID-19.

V gene TRBV12-3 or TRBV12-4 combines with J gene TRBJ2-7, with D unclear. V was cut by 4 bases and J by 7 bases, with 11 bases left in between. CDR3 length: 12 residues. CDR3 residues: CASSSLTREQYF. In DNA, the CDR3 is TGTGCCAGCAGTTCCCTTACCAGGGAGCAGTACTTC.

This sequence joins TRBV27 and TRBJ1-1; tentatively, D is TRBD1 (6 bases). The ends were cut back, 1 base at V and 4 bases at J, with 13 bases in the middle. Germline-derived CDR1 and CDR2 are MNHEY and SMNVEV (reference sequence). There are 15 residues in the CDR3. The CDR3 protein is CASSLLGGRVTEAFF. In nucleotides, the CDR3 is TGTGCCAGCAGTTTATTGGGGGGGCGAGTCACTGAAGCTTTCTTT.

J is TRBJ2-7 and V is TRBV11-2, with a tentative D call TRBD2 (7 bases). Trimming cost V 5 bases and J 0 bases, with 14 bases left between them. The CDR3 contains 15 residues. The germline V gene has CDR1 SGHAT and CDR2 FQNNGV. The chain's CDR3 is CASSRGGGPSYEQYF. The CDR3 DNA is TGTGCCAGCAGCCGTGGGGGGGGCCCCTCCTACGAGCAGTACTTC.

This sequence joins TRBV5-1 and TRBJ1-1; D is ambiguous. CDR1 is SGHRS, CDR2 YFSETQ, per germline. V was cut by 2 bases and J by 1 base, with 12 bases left in between. This CDR3 contains 15 residues. The CDR3 loop is CASSFGSGGNTEAFF. The CDR3 DNA is TGCGCCAGCAGCTTCGGGTCGGGAGGGAACACTGAAGCTTTCTTT. Together with reference TRBV5-1 and TRBJ1-1, the CDR3 gives the full variable domain: KAGVTQTPRYLIKTRGQQVTLSCSPISGHRSVSWYQQTPGQGLQFLFEYFSETQRNKGNFPGRFSGRQFSNSRSEMNVSTLELGDSALYLCASSFGSGGNTEAFFGQGTRLTVV.

The chain recombines TRBV19 with TRBJ2-5, with 9 bases that match TRBD2. V gave up 5 bases and J gave up 6 bases; unmatched junction bases: 13. Germline loops: CDR1 LNHDA, CDR2 SQIVND (reference sequence). The CDR3 loop spans 16 amino acids. CDR3 in amino acids: CASSRMGAGGPQTQYF. The CDR3 coding sequence is TGTGCCAGTAGTCGTATGGGGGCGGGGGGGCCCCAGACCCAGTACTTC.

The J gene is TRBJ2-4, the V gene TRBV7-2, with a weak D call TRBD1 (6 bases). The V gene lost 0 bases and the J gene lost 6 bases, with 9 bases spanning the gap. The CDR3 contains 14 residues. Germline V gene data show CDR1 as SGHTA and CDR2 as FQGNSA. Here the CDR3 reads CASSLAQQGNIQYF. Here the CDR3 DNA reads TGTGCCAGCAGCTTAGCCCAACAGGGAAACATTCAGTACTTC.

The chain joins TRBV7-8 to TRBJ1-4, with TRBD1 matching over 7 bases. The CDR3 sequence is 15 residues long. In germline, CDR1 is SGHVS, CDR2 FQNEAQ. The V segment lost 0 bases and the J segment 7 bases; nucleotides outside the gene matches: 5. The CDR3 nucleotides read TGTGCCAGCAGCTTAGCTAGGACAGGACTTGAAAAACTGTTTTTT. Translating gives CASSLARTGLEKLFF. The entire variable domain, with the rest obtained from reference TRBV7-8 and TRBJ1-4, is as follows: GAGVSQSPRYKVAKRGQDVALRCDPISGHVSLFWYQQALGQGPEFLTYFQNEAQLDKSGLPSDRFFAERPEGSVSTLKIQRTQQEDSAVYLCASSLARTGLEKLFFGSGTQLSVL.